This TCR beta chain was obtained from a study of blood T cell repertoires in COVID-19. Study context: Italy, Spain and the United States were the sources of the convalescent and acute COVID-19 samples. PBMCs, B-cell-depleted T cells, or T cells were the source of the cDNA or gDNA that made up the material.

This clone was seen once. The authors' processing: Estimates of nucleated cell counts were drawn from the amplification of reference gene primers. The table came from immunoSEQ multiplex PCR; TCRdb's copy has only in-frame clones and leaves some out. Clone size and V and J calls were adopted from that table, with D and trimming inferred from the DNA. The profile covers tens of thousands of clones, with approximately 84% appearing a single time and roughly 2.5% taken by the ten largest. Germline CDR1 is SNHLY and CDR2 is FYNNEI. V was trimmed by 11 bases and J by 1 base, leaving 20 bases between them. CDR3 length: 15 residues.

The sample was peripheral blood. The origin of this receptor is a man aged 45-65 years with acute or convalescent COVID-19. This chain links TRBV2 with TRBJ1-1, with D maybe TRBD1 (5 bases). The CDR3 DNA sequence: TGTGCCCGGGGCACCGTCCGGGGGTCGAACACTGAAGCTTTCTTT. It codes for CARGTVRGSNTEAFF.